This TCR beta chain came from a study of blood T cell repertoires in COVID-19. Looked up from germline, CDR1 is SNHLY and CDR2 is FYNNEI. The CDR3 totals 13 residues. Original methodology: Amplification of reference gene primers was used by the study to estimate nucleated cell counts. The assay was immunoSEQ multiplex PCR, and TCRdb's table has in-frame clones only and misses some. From that table come the V and J calls and clone size; the DNA was used to work out D and trimming. Among some 150,000 clones listed, 85% were seen once. Input material: peripheral blood. The chain joins TRBV2 to TRBJ2-7, with a possible D match to TRBD1 (6 bases). The DNA end is more similar to TRBJ2-5, so the J call may be wrong. This receptor was obtained from a middle-aged man with acute or convalescent COVID-19. The CDR3 DNA reads as TGTGCCACCTTTCCAAAGGGGGAAGAGACCCAGTACTTC. Translation: CATFPKGEETQYF.